This T cell receptor (beta chain) was obtained from a study of cytomegalovirus exposure and HLA in healthy donors. V was cut by 6 bases and J by 4 bases, with 15 bases left in between. This CDR3 spans 14 amino acids. Germline V lookup: CDR1 MDHEN, CDR2 SYDVKM. Primers included in the PCR were 60 Vbeta and 13 Jbeta primers. Produced via immunoSEQ multiplex PCR; TCRdb's table is partial and in-frame only. The data show about 110,000 clones, around three quarters seen once. The rearrangement joins TRBV28 to TRBJ1-1; TRBD1 might be the D (6 bases). Sequencing input: PBMCs. The clonotype originates from a female donor in good health and CMV-seropositive. The CDR3 is CASSSPGESTEAFF. CDR3 nucleotides: TGTGCCAGCAGCTCCCCAGGGGAGAGCACTGAAGCTTTCTTT.